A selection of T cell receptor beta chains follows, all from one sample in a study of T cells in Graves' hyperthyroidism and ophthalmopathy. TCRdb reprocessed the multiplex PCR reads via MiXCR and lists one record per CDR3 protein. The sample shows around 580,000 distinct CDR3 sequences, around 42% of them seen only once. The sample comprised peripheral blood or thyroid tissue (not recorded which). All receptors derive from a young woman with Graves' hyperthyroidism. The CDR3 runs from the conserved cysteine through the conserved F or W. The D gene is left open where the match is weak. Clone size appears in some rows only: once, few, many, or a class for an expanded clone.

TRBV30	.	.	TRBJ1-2	CAWYHQGLYGYTF	TGTGCCTGGTACCACCAGGGTCTCTATGGCTACACCTTC
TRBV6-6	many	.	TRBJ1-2	CASSYDGDGYTF	TGTGCCAGCAGTTACGATGGCGATGGCTACACCTTC
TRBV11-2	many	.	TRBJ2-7	CASSLQAGSNEQYF	TGTGCCAGCAGCTTGCAGGCAGGTAGCAACGAGCAGTACTTC
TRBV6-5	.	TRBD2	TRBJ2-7	CASSSGTSGRNGQYF	TGTGCCAGCAGTTCTGGGACTAGCGGGAGAAACGGGCAGTACTTC
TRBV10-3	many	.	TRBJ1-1	CAIRMAGRTEAFF	TGTGCCATCAGAATGGCGGGGAGAACTGAAGCTTTCTTT
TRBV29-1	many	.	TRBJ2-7	CSVEDSWGYEQYF	TGCAGCGTTGAAGATAGCTGGGGCTACGAGCAGTACTTC
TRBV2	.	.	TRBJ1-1	CASSVDRRDTEAFF	TGTGCCAGCAGCGTTGACAGGAGAGATACTGAAGCTTTCTTT
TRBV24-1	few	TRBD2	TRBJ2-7	CATSASGSSYEQYF	TGTGCCACCAGTGCTAGCGGGAGTTCCTACGAGCAGTACTTC
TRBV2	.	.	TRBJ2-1	CANRAARLDNEQFF	TGTGCCAACAGGGCGGCGAGGCTGGACAATGAGCAGTTCTTC
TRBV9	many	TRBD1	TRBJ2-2	CASRADRAGELFF	TGTGCCAGCAGAGCCGACAGGGCCGGGGAGCTGTTTTTT
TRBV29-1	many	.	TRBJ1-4	CSVERAANEKLFF	TGCAGCGTTGAAAGGGCCGCTAATGAAAAACTGTTTTTT
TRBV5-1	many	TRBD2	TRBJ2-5	CASSPSGLAGAETQYF	TGCGCCAGCAGCCCATCAGGACTAGCGGGAGCGGAGACCCAGTACTTC
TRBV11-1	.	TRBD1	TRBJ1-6	CASSPPTGSSPLHF	TGTGCCAGCAGCCCACCGACAGGGAGTTCACCCCTCCACTTT
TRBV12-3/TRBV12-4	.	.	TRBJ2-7	CASRTRPGHLRHSSYEQYF	TGTGCCAGCAGGACCAGGCCGGGACACCTTCGACATAGCTCCTACGAGCAGTACTTC
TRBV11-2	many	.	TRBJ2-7	CASRTYGSQEQYF	TGTGCCAGCAGAACCTATGGGAGTCAGGAGCAGTACTTC
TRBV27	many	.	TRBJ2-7	CASSPGTSGQYF	TGTGCCAGCAGTCCCGGGACGTCGGGGCAGTACTTC
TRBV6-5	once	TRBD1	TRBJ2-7	CASSDRGSGIYEQYF	TGTGCCAGCAGCGACAGGGGTAGCGGTATCTACGAGCAGTACTTC
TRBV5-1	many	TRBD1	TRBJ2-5	CASSFTGGEGETQYF	TGCGCCAGCAGCTTCACAGGGGGCGAAGGGGAGACCCAGTACTTC
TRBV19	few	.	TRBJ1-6	CASRGSDNSPLHF	TGTGCCAGTAGGGGGTCGGATAATTCACCCCTCCACTTT
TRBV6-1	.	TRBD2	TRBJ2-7	CASSDTSGITYEQYF	TGTGCCAGCAGTGACACTAGCGGGATTACGTACGAGCAGTACTTC
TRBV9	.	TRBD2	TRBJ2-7	CASSPGTSSAYEQYF	TGTGCCAGCAGCCCTGGGACTAGCTCGGCCTACGAGCAGTACTTC
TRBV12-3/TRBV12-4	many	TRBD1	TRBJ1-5	CASSSGQLLNQPQHF	TGTGCCAGCAGTTCGGGACAGTTGTTAAATCAGCCCCAGCATTTT
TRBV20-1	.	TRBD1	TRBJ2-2	CSARNRGLNTGELFF	TGCAGTGCTAGAAACAGGGGGTTAAACACCGGGGAGCTGTTTTTT
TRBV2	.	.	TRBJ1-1	CASSEAAFF	TGTGCCAGCAGTGAAGCGGCTTTCTTT
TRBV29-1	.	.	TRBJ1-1	CSLERWGPNTEAFF	TGCAGCTTAGAGCGGTGGGGACCCAACACTGAAGCTTTCTTT
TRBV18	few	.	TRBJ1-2	CASPTRDGANYGYTF	TGTGCCAGCCCAACCAGGGACGGAGCTAACTATGGCTACACCTTC
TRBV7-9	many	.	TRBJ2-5	CASGKRDRGEETQYF	TGTGCCAGCGGGAAAAGGGACCGCGGGGAAGAGACCCAGTACTTC
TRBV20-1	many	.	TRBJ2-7	CSALRDPKGYEQYF	TGCAGTGCCCTACGGGACCCCAAAGGCTACGAGCAGTACTTC
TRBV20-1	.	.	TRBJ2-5	CSARAGTRTQYF	TGCAGTGCTAGAGCCGGGACCAGGACCCAGTACTTC
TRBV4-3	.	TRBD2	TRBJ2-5	CASSQDARGLAKETQYF	TGCGCCAGCAGCCAAGATGCTCGGGGACTAGCGAAGGAGACCCAGTACTTC
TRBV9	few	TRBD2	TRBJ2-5	CATSPGGFQETQYF	TGTGCCACCTCACCGGGGGGGTTTCAAGAGACCCAGTACTTC
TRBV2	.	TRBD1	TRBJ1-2	CASSFSGTGYYGYTF	TGTGCCAGCAGTTTCTCCGGGACAGGGTACTATGGCTACACCTTC
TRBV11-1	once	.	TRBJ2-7	CASSLANNLYEQYF	TGTGCCAGCAGCTTAGCGAACAACCTTTACGAGCAGTACTTC
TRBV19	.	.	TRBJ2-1	CASSKPGSSYNEQFF	TGTGCCAGTAGTAAACCAGGGAGCTCCTACAATGAGCAGTTCTTC
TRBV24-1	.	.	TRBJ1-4	CATSDPGFLAGNEKLFF	TGTGCCACCAGTGATCCTGGATTCCTAGCGGGAAATGAAAAACTGTTTTTT
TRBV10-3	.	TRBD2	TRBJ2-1	CAISDRLAEYNEQFF	TGTGCCATCAGTGATCGACTAGCGGAGTACAATGAGCAGTTCTTC
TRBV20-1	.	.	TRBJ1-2	CSLEGRPNYGYTF	TGCAGCTTAGAGGGCAGGCCTAACTATGGCTACACCTTC
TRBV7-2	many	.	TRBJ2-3	CASSSRDTQYF	TGTGCCAGCAGCTCTCGGGATACGCAGTATTTT
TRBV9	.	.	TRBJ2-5	CASSSFRDYQETQYF	TGTGCCAGCAGCTCGTTCCGGGACTACCAAGAGACCCAGTACTTC
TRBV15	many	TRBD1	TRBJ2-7	CATSRVDRGAYEQYF	TGTGCCACCAGCAGAGTGGACAGGGGTGCGTACGAGCAGTACTTC